This is a list of T cell receptor beta chains from one sample in a study of blood T cell repertoires in COVID-19. Profiled with immunoSEQ multiplex PCR; TCRdb holds only in-frame clones, not every one. The sample lists over 55,000 clones, over 65% occurring once. The material sequenced was peripheral blood. The receptors originated from a woman aged 70-85 years with acute or convalescent COVID-19. CDR3s include the opening cysteine and the closing phenylalanine or tryptophan. The order of the fields is J gene, V gene, clone size, D gene, CDR3 protein, CDR3 DNA. A D gene is named only where the DNA matches it firmly. Clone size appears in some rows only: once, few, many, or a class for an expanded clone.

j_call: TRBJ2-2
v_call: TRBV15
clone_size: -
d_call: TRBD1
cdr3_aa: CATSLDRANTGELFF
cdr3_nt: TGTGCCACCAGTTTGGACAGGGCTAACACCGGGGAGCTGTTTTTT

j_call: TRBJ1-1
v_call: TRBV4-2
clone_size: -
d_call: -
cdr3_aa: CASSLVGGANTEAFF
cdr3_nt: TGTGCCAGCAGCCTCGTTGGGGGCGCGAACACTGAAGCTTTCTTT

j_call: TRBJ1-6
v_call: TRBV14
clone_size: -
d_call: -
cdr3_aa: CASSLTARNSPLHF
cdr3_nt: TGTGCCAGCAGCCTGACAGCAAGAAATTCACCCCTCCACTTT

j_call: TRBJ1-5
v_call: TRBV5-1
clone_size: -
d_call: TRBD1
cdr3_aa: CASSSGTGGNQPQHF
cdr3_nt: TGCGCCAGCAGCTCCGGGACAGGGGGCAATCAGCCCCAGCATTTT

j_call: TRBJ1-1
v_call: TRBV3-1/TRBV3-2
clone_size: -
d_call: -
cdr3_aa: CASSQWATEAFF
cdr3_nt: TGTGCCAGCAGCCAATGGGCCACTGAAGCTTTCTTT

j_call: TRBJ2-2
v_call: TRBV6-4
clone_size: -
d_call: TRBD2
cdr3_aa: CASSVLAGESTGELFF
cdr3_nt: TGTGCCAGCAGTGTTCTAGCGGGGGAGAGCACCGGGGAGCTGTTTTTT

j_call: TRBJ2-5
v_call: TRBV9
clone_size: -
d_call: TRBD1
cdr3_aa: CASSVNEGAGETQYF
cdr3_nt: TGTGCCAGCAGCGTAAACGAGGGGGCGGGAGAGACCCAGTACTTC

j_call: TRBJ2-1
v_call: TRBV10-3
clone_size: -
d_call: -
cdr3_aa: CAIRQGENEQFF
cdr3_nt: TGTGCCATCAGACAGGGCGAGAATGAGCAGTTCTTC

j_call: TRBJ2-1
v_call: TRBV5-6
clone_size: few
d_call: TRBD1
cdr3_aa: CASSPGTAYHNEQFF
cdr3_nt: TGTGCCAGCAGTCCCGGGACAGCATATCACAATGAGCAGTTCTTC

j_call: TRBJ1-1
v_call: TRBV29-1
clone_size: -
d_call: -
cdr3_aa: CSVATVRGTEAFF
cdr3_nt: TGCAGCGTCGCCACGGTCCGAGGGACTGAAGCTTTCTTT

j_call: TRBJ2-5
v_call: TRBV5-4
clone_size: -
d_call: TRBD2
cdr3_aa: CASSWDPVAGEETQYF
cdr3_nt: TGTGCCAGCAGCTGGGACCCAGTGGCGGGAGAGGAGACCCAGTACTTC

j_call: TRBJ2-5
v_call: TRBV28
clone_size: -
d_call: TRBD2
cdr3_aa: CASRPGGGKETQYF
cdr3_nt: TGTGCCAGCAGGCCAGGCGGGGGGAAGGAGACCCAGTACTTC

j_call: TRBJ1-1
v_call: TRBV18
clone_size: -
d_call: TRBD1
cdr3_aa: CASSPPNRGTEAFF
cdr3_nt: TGTGCCAGCTCACCACCAAACAGGGGCACTGAAGCTTTCTTT

j_call: TRBJ2-1
v_call: TRBV7-9
clone_size: -
d_call: TRBD2
cdr3_aa: CASSPTWTSGSEQFF
cdr3_nt: TGTGCCAGCAGCCCAACCTGGACTAGCGGGAGTGAGCAGTTCTTC

j_call: TRBJ1-4
v_call: TRBV10-3
clone_size: -
d_call: -
cdr3_aa: CAIRGSPNEKLFF
cdr3_nt: TGTGCCATCAGGGGCAGCCCTAATGAAAAACTGTTTTTT

j_call: TRBJ1-2
v_call: TRBV28
clone_size: -
d_call: -
cdr3_aa: CASSLGAYGYTF
cdr3_nt: TGTGCCAGCAGTTTGGGGGCTTATGGCTACACCTTC

j_call: TRBJ2-1
v_call: TRBV2
clone_size: -
d_call: TRBD1
cdr3_aa: CASNGDRVYNGQFF
cdr3_nt: TGTGCCAGCAACGGGGACAGGGTGTACAATGGGCAGTTCTTC

j_call: TRBJ2-2
v_call: TRBV7-2
clone_size: -
d_call: -
cdr3_aa: CASSLVAQNTGELFF
cdr3_nt: TGTGCCAGCAGCTTAGTAGCTCAGAACACCGGGGAGCTGTTTTTT

j_call: TRBJ1-2
v_call: TRBV28
clone_size: -
d_call: TRBD1
cdr3_aa: CASTERGKKDRANGYTF
cdr3_nt: TGTGCCAGCACCGAGCGAGGAAAAAAAGACAGGGCCAATGGCTACACCTTC

j_call: TRBJ1-6
v_call: TRBV28
clone_size: -
d_call: -
cdr3_aa: CASSLTREGSPLHF
cdr3_nt: TGTGCCAGCAGTTTAACCAGGGAAGGCTCACCCCTCCACTTT

j_call: TRBJ2-5
v_call: TRBV18
clone_size: -
d_call: TRBD1
cdr3_aa: CASSPRQGIRPETQYF
cdr3_nt: TGTGCCAGCTCACCGCGACAGGGAATACGCCCGGAGACCCAGTACTTC

j_call: TRBJ2-7
v_call: TRBV11-2
clone_size: few
d_call: -
cdr3_aa: CASSHRVSGEQYF
cdr3_nt: TGTGCCAGCAGCCACAGGGTTTCGGGCGAGCAGTACTTC

j_call: TRBJ2-4
v_call: TRBV11-2
clone_size: once
d_call: -
cdr3_aa: CASSSAPRVAKNIQYF
cdr3_nt: TGTGCCAGCAGCTCAGCCCCCAGGGTAGCCAAAAACATTCAGTACTTC

j_call: TRBJ1-1
v_call: TRBV25-1
clone_size: -
d_call: TRBD1
cdr3_aa: CASRPSTGGNTEAFF
cdr3_nt: TGTGCCAGCCGCCCCTCGACAGGGGGGAACACTGAAGCTTTCTTT

j_call: TRBJ2-7
v_call: TRBV7-2
clone_size: -
d_call: TRBD1
cdr3_aa: CASTRDRSYEQYF
cdr3_nt: TGTGCCAGCACCAGGGACAGATCCTACGAGCAGTACTTC

j_call: TRBJ2-5
v_call: TRBV6-5
clone_size: -
d_call: -
cdr3_aa: CASAAGPETQYF
cdr3_nt: TGTGCCAGCGCCGCGGGCCCAGAGACCCAGTACTTC